The clone carrying this T cell receptor (beta chain) was recorded a few times. What it binds is not known. Germline-derived CDR1 and CDR2 are SQVTM and ANQGSEA. The CDR3 contains 13 residues. V was shortened by 7 bases and J by 0 bases, with 12 bases between the two germline ends. TCRdb re-called the RT-PCR reads with MiXCR, one entry per CDR3 protein. The sample records 500,000 to 750,000 distinct CDR3 sequences, around 15% being singletons. This sample stems from a study of response to subunit inactivated influenza vaccine. Whole-study findings and limits: Authors suggested each seasonal flu vaccination may recruit only limited numbers of new T cells.

The TCR was taken from a man over 45 who received an inactivated influenza vaccine. Sequenced material: PBMCs from blood, taken 11 to 12 days after vaccination. The chain has TRBV29-1 and TRBJ1-1; TRBD1 is a possible D gene (6 bases). The CDR3 loop is CSANRDLNTEAFF. The CDR3 DNA is TGCAGCGCCAACAGGGACTTGAACACTGAAGCTTTCTTT.